This TCR beta chain comes out of a study of shared clonotypes between healthy human individuals. Overall study context: Per donor, CD8 memory used one plate, CD8 naive used two, CD4 memory used three and CD4 naive used three. The study's findings and limits: Having only a few donors restricted how much genetic and exposure-history diversity was captured.

With 4 bases removed from V and 3 bases from J, the gap between germline ends came to 17 bases. The CDR3 is made up of 15 amino acids. Germline V gives CDR1 SGDLS, CDR2 YYNGEE. Replicate PCRs for sorted subsets used about 200 ng DNA; this equaled 25,000 to 35,000 T cell genomes. Data came from immunoSEQ multiplex PCR; TCRdb stores just in-frame clones and leaves some out. The table lists 2 million to 2.5 million clones, roughly 93% of them singletons, with approximately 0.35% in the top ten. With respect to this clone: The antigen is undetermined.

V usage is TRBV9 and J usage is TRBJ2-7, with D perhaps TRBD2 (6 bases). This clonotype was sampled from a man aged 18-30 years in good health. Some clones in this sample may be carry-over from other donors' samples. Specimen: naive CD4+ T cells from PBMCs. The subset is: CD45RA+ positively selected. In DNA, the CDR3 is TGTGCCAGCAGCCCCCGGGGTAGCGGATTCTACGAGCAGTACTTC. Translating gives CASSPRGSGFYEQYF.